This TCR beta chain derives from a study of neoadjuvant nivolumab and ipilimumab in lung cancer. As regards this clone: Its target is unknown.

The data were produced by immunoSEQ multiplex PCR, yet TCRdb's version contains in-frame clones alone and is incomplete. The sample consists of around 6,000 clones, about 61% of them appearing once. Notes on the study in general: Pathologic regression was not significantly tied to TCR clonality. Compared with tumor-adjacent uninvolved lung, resected tumors showed greater richness and clonality. Only two of four nivolumab-treated tumors gained richness and clonality by surgery.

This CDR3 has 14 residues. J was trimmed by 10 bases and V by 4 bases; bases with no gene match: 4. CDR1 and CDR2 from the germline V gene are MGHRA and YSYEKL. Here the sequenced sample was tumor tissue, taken after neoadjuvant nivolumab, alone or with ipilimumab, at or shortly before surgery. The source is an adult with non-small cell lung cancer. The J gene is TRBJ2-1, the V gene TRBV4-1; 13 positions match TRBD2. The CDR3 loop is CASSPGTSGVEQFF. For the CDR3, the DNA is TGCGCCAGCAGCCCCGGGACTAGCGGGGTGGAGCAGTTCTTC.